The rows below give T cell receptor beta chains drawn from one sample of a study of graft-versus-host responses after intestinal transplantation. Some clones are missing from TCRdb's copy, which holds only in-frame ones; the method was immunoSEQ multiplex PCR. The repertoire holds 60,000 to 70,000 clones, around nine tenths seen once, with about 1.6% in the top ten. The sequenced sample was ileum tissue, obtained 350 to 400 days after transplant. The receptors were sampled from a human patient who received an intestinal transplant, so some T cells may come from the graft donor. The conserved cysteine and the conserved F or W are not part of the CDR3 here. For some rows the clone size is stated as once, few or many, or as a class when expanded; others skip it.

size: -
V: TRBV5-6
J: TRBJ1-4
CDR3: ASSAGTDNEKLF

size: -
V: TRBV7-2
J: TRBJ2-5
CDR3: ASSLYGAKTQY

size: -
V: TRBV2
J: TRBJ1-3
CDR3: ASTTTGNSGNTIY

size: once
V: TRBV28
J: -
CDR3: ASSLRGLPYEQY

size: -
V: TRBV6-5
J: TRBJ2-7
CDR3: ASSLQGAAYEQY

size: -
V: TRBV11-2
J: TRBJ2-3
CDR3: ASSLGGARGITDTQY

size: -
V: TRBV7-9
J: TRBJ1-2
CDR3: ASSLGGAGGYT

size: -
V: TRBV5-1
J: TRBJ2-3
CDR3: ASSLVGRDTQY

size: -
V: TRBV19
J: TRBJ2-6
CDR3: ASSIVGGFSSGANVLT

size: -
V: TRBV6-5
J: TRBJ1-1
CDR3: ASLGRLNTEAF

size: -
V: TRBV10-1
J: TRBJ2-2
CDR3: ASRDRASNANTGELF

size: -
V: TRBV7-8
J: TRBJ1-2
CDR3: ASSLGSFNYGYT

size: few
V: TRBV14
J: TRBJ2-2
CDR3: ASSQRSGGAGELF

size: -
V: TRBV25-1
J: TRBJ2-7
CDR3: ASSKAGLSYEQY

size: -
V: TRBV18
J: TRBJ2-7
CDR3: ASSPIPQGGNEQY

size: -
V: TRBV6-5
J: TRBJ2-7
CDR3: ASSYSIAGPSYEQY

size: -
V: TRBV28
J: TRBJ1-4
CDR3: ASRGTAYEKLF

size: -
V: TRBV28
J: TRBJ1-1
CDR3: ASSLWVPPTEAF

size: -
V: TRBV30
J: TRBJ2-3
CDR3: AIDRADTQY

size: -
V: TRBV28
J: TRBJ2-3
CDR3: ASSFAGGYTQY

size: once
V: TRBV4-2
J: TRBJ1-3
CDR3: ASSQPPGQGSSNTIY

size: -
V: TRBV4-1
J: TRBJ2-7
CDR3: ASSHVYFSYEQY

size: -
V: TRBV6-1
J: TRBJ1-4
CDR3: ASSVKATATNEKLF

size: -
V: TRBV23-1
J: TRBJ2-3
CDR3: ASSQSSGSCTDTQY

size: large
V: TRBV6-6
J: TRBJ2-3
CDR3: ASSYNRGGDTQY

size: -
V: TRBV19
J: TRBJ1-2
CDR3: ASSWRYPGAFYGYT

size: -
V: TRBV7-3
J: TRBJ1-1
CDR3: ASSVQVGTEAF

size: -
V: TRBV4-1
J: TRBJ2-1
CDR3: ASSQDLVSYNEQF